This T cell receptor beta chain was identified during a study of shared clonotypes between healthy human individuals (dated by TCRdb to the early 2020s). Concerning the study at large: Two women and a few men aged 18 to 49 years were included in the cohort. Libraries were prepared and TCR repertoires were sequenced by different laboratories using diverse techniques, in order to increase sequencing depth and limit assay-specific biases. Leukapheresis yielded between about 0.9 and 9 billion PBMCs per donor. Blood TCR repertoires of roughly five healthy adults were deeply sequenced to estimate repertoire size and the extent of clonotype sharing between individuals. General conclusions and limits of the study: Pairwise subsampling led to the expectation that sequencing depth would affect the degree of clonotype sharing among donors. Because the study included a small number of donors, the genetic and exposure-history diversity represented was limited. Sampling was restricted to blood, and TCR repertoires in tissue are likely to differ from TCR repertoires in blood.

Using the deep immunoSEQ assay, TCR CDR3 regions were amplified from genomic DNA by multiplex PCR. Genomic DNA extracted from each cell subset was distributed evenly over all wells of several immunoSEQ 96-well plates, and each plate served as one replicate. Each replicate PCR for unsorted PBMC received around 330 ng genomic DNA, equal to 25,000 to 35,000 T cell genomes. Ten immunoSEQ deep assay plates were used to sequence unsorted PBMC genomic DNA. Purified libraries were measured with a Qubit 3.0 fluorometer, size-checked on a Bioanalyzer 2100, and measured again with the KAPA Library Quantification kit. Every immunoSEQ 96-well plate was sequenced on a dedicated single-read 150-cycle Illumina NextSeq 550 flow cell. In the paper's pipeline: Because the immunoSEQ output held only junctional sequences and lacked quality scores, the filtering could not match the filtering applied to full-length reads. Sequences were annotated with PyIR, a Python wrapper for IgBLAST v1.9, and V/J genes and CDR3 were assigned using IMGT germline references. Reads with weak V/J assignments (E-value above 1e-6), missing CDR3, stop codons, out-of-frame junctions, or ambiguous translated residues were removed. V3J clonotypes were defined by identical inferred V gene, J gene, and CDR3 amino acid sequence. Percentage overlap between repertoires was calculated by dividing the number of shared unique clonotypes by the size of the smaller repertoire. Richness of each repertoire was evaluated using RTK rarefaction, the Chao1 estimator, and Recon v2.1 estimates of unobserved clonotypes. TCRdb carries this immuneACCESS record with in-frame sequences only. Its versions omit some clonotypes, under half of them owing to an unresolved V gene in the studies checked, with the rest unexplained. V and J calls and clone size follow that table, whereas D and trimming were derived from the DNA. The sample table lists about 470,000 clones, 79% of them with a count of one. The ten largest account for 13% of the sample.

To note about this clone: Its specific antigen is unknown. Per-base quality was not reported, and no clone a single base away is much larger than it.

Healthy HIV-negative adults with no recently reported acute infections or vaccinations were included as donors. Only Caucasian adults living in Nashville, Tennessee, USA were represented among the donors. For unsorted samples, roughly 91 million PBMCs were counted, and genomic DNA was extracted using the QIAamp DNA Blood Mini kit. After blood collection by leukapheresis, PBMCs were isolated using Ficoll-Histopaque density gradient centrifugation and then cryopreserved in the vapor phase of liquid nitrogen. The CDR3 spans 13 residues, from the cysteine through the phenylalanine. Solely the CDR3 DNA is kept, with 39 bases framed from the first base. CDR1 and CDR2 were assigned from the germline V gene (reference sequence) as GTSNPN and SVGIG. At the junction V is shortened by 0 bases and J by 0 bases, with 6 bases in between.

The chain employs TRBV30 and TRBJ2-7; the D gene cannot be named for sure. The origin of this receptor is a middle-aged woman in good health. Some clones in this sample may be carry-over from other donors' samples. Input material: PBMCs. The nucleotide sequence reads as follows: TGTGCCTGGAGTGTAAGCCTCTCCTACGAGCAGTACTTC. It is translated as CAWSVSLSYEQYF.